Below are 27 T cell receptor beta chains sequenced from a single sample in a study of blood T cell repertoires in COVID-19. The assay was immunoSEQ multiplex PCR, and TCRdb's table has in-frame clones only and misses some. The sample yields approximately 160,000 clones, roughly 80% seen once. The sequenced sample consisted of peripheral blood. Source of these receptors: a man in his 70s with acute or convalescent COVID-19.

The chain couples TRBV27 to TRBJ1-1; D is unresolved. Trimming left V 3 bases short and J 10 bases short, with 12 bases between. The germline V gene has CDR1 MNHEY and CDR2 SMNVEV (reference sequence). There are 12 residues in the CDR3. This CDR3 is CASSLNGGVAFF. The CDR3, as DNA: TGTGCCAGCAGTTTGAACGGCGGGGTAGCTTTCTTT.

This sequence joins TRBV5-1 and TRBJ1-2, with a tentative D call TRBD1 (6 bases). The germline gives CDR1 SGHRS, CDR2 YFSETQ. CDR3 length: 15 amino acids. Trimming pared 2 bases from V and 2 bases from J, leaving 13 bases between. CDR3 bases: TGCGCCAGCAGCTTATCAGGACAGCAGAACTATGGCTACACCTTC. It yields the protein CASSLSGQQNYGYTF.

The rearrangement links TRBV12-3 or TRBV12-4 to TRBJ2-7; TRBD1 might be the D (6 bases). V shed 7 bases and J shed 4 bases, with 11 bases lying between them. CDR3 length: 12 residues. The CDR3 region has the DNA TGTGCCAGCACAGGGGAAATTTACGAGCAGTACTTC. This codes for CASTGEIYEQYF.

This chain joins TRBV18 and TRBJ2-5; the D is unclear. CDR3 size: 17 residues. Germline values: CDR1 KGHSH, CDR2 LQKENI. V lost 1 base, J lost 4 bases, and 19 bases lay in between. The CDR3 sequence is CASSPRLRVPVAETQYF. The CDR3 region has the DNA TGTGCCAGCTCACCACGACTTCGGGTACCGGTCGCAGAGACCCAGTACTTC.

The gene calls are TRBV28 and TRBJ1-6; TRBD1 aligns across 9 bases. This CDR3 has 18 amino acids. The J segment lost 10 bases and the V segment lost 4 bases, leaving 17 bases of the junction unmatched. Germline V lookup: CDR1 MDHEN, CDR2 SYDVKM. CDR3 in DNA: TGTGCCAGCAGTTCGCCGGGACAGGGCGCTTGGACGGGATCACCCCTCCACTTT. Translating gives CASSSPGQGAWTGSPLHF. The variable domain in full, completed from reference TRBV28 and TRBJ1-6, reads DVKVTQSSRYLVKRTGEKVFLECVQDMDHENMFWYRQDPGLGLRLIYFSYDVKMKEKGDIPEGYSVSREKKERFSLILESASTNQTSMYLCASSSPGQGAWTGSPLHFGNGTRLTVT.

The J gene is TRBJ2-3, the V gene TRBV24-1; maybe TRBD1 (5 bases). The CDR3 loop spans 13 amino acids. The V gene lost 9 bases and the J gene lost 2 bases, with 11 bases spanning the gap. Germline loops: CDR1 KGHDR, CDR2 SFDVKD. CDR3 in amino acids: CATLDSYTDTQYF. The CDR3, as DNA: TGTGCCACCCTCGACAGCTACACAGATACGCAGTATTTT.

This clone was recorded at least ten times. The rearrangement joins TRBV6-6 to TRBJ1-1, with D perhaps matching TRBD1 (6 bases). V was trimmed by 4 bases and J by 0 bases, leaving 15 bases between them. Germline V lookup: CDR1 MNHNY, CDR2 SVGAGI (reference sequence). This CDR3 has 16 amino acids. The CDR3 loop reads CASSLGGARMNTEAFF. CDR3 bases: TGTGCCAGCAGTTTGGGGGGGGCCAGGATGAACACTGAAGCTTTCTTT.

This chain joins TRBV19 and TRBJ2-1, with 7 bases fitting TRBD2. Germline V CDR1 and CDR2: LNHDA, SQIVND (reference sequence). Germline trimming cut 10 bases from V and 6 bases from J; bases unmatched to any gene: 12. The length of the CDR3 is 14 residues. DNA of the CDR3: TGTGCCACCGTTAGGGAGGGCCCCGTCAATGAGCAGTTCTTC. Its translation is CATVREGPVNEQFF.

The chain combines TRBV5-1 with TRBJ2-1; D gene ambiguous. The ends were cut back, 2 bases at V and 5 bases at J, with 11 bases in the middle. The germline gives CDR1 SGHRS, CDR2 YFSETQ. There are 14 residues in the CDR3. Here the CDR3 reads CASSLSGSNNEQFF. The CDR3 DNA reads as TGCGCCAGCAGCTTATCAGGATCGAACAATGAGCAGTTCTTC.

This clone was detected only once. The V call is TRBV19, the J call TRBJ1-5; 8 nucleotides agree with TRBD1. Germline V gene data show CDR1 as LNHDA and CDR2 as SQIVND (reference sequence). The CDR3 has 16 residues. The trim removed 5 bases at V and 3 bases at J, leaving 9 bases unmatched. The CDR3 sequence: CASSGLGQGYNQPQHF. CDR3 nucleotide sequence: TGTGCCAGTAGTGGACTCGGACAGGGATACAATCAGCCCCAGCATTTT.

DNA of the CDR3: TGTGCCAGCAGCCAAGTGAGGGAACGCGGCTACACCTTC. It translates to CASSQVRERGYTF. V is TRBV3-1 (or the pseudogene TRBV3-2) and J is TRBJ1-2; no clear D. Germline values: CDR1 LGHDT, CDR2 YNNKEL (reference sequence). Trimming took off 1 base at V and 8 bases at J, with 11 bases between the two ends. CDR3 length: 13 amino acids.

The V and J genes are TRBV7-9 and TRBJ2-5, with 8 positions matching TRBD2. The CDR3 totals 15 residues. Trimming removed 4 bases from V and 2 bases from J; junction bases left unmatched: 6. Looked up from germline, CDR1 is SEHNR and CDR2 is FQNEAQ (reference sequence). The CDR3 sequence is CASSSGRGVQETQYF. The CDR3 DNA follows: TGTGCCAGCAGCTCTGGGCGGGGGGTACAAGAGACCCAGTACTTC.

The J gene is TRBJ2-2, the V gene TRBV18, with D unclear. The V gene lost 6 bases and the J gene lost 6 bases, with 11 bases spanning the gap. The CDR3 sequence is 13 residues long. The germline gives CDR1 KGHSH, CDR2 LQKENI. CDR3 coding DNA: TGTGCCAGCTCCCCCCAGGTGGCCGGGGAGCTGTTTTTT. Its protein is CASSPQVAGELFF.

The chain links TRBV20-1 to TRBJ2-3; TRBD1 is a possible D gene (5 bases). V lost 3 bases and J 0 bases, leaving 13 bases between the germline ends. There are 15 residues in the CDR3. Germline assignment: CDR1 DFQATT and CDR2 SNEGSKA (reference sequence). CDR3 nucleotides: TGCAGTGCTAGTATTCGCCAGGGAAGCACAGATACGCAGTATTTT. It codes for CSASIRQGSTDTQYF.

This clone was counted between two and nine times. The chain is built from TRBV27 and TRBJ1-3; TRBD1 might be the D (5 bases). The CDR3 has 14 residues. From germline, CDR1 is MNHEY and CDR2 SMNVEV (reference sequence). Trimming removed 4 bases at V and 4 bases at J, with 11 bases between. The DNA of the CDR3 is TGTGCCAGCAGTTCTACGACAGACGGAAACACCATATATTTT. The encoded protein is CASSSTTDGNTIYF.

This chain uses TRBV7-9 with TRBJ2-7, with D tentatively TRBD2 (6 bases). The germline CDR1 and CDR2 sequences are SEHNR and FQNEAQ (reference sequence). The CDR3 consists of 15 residues. V was cut by 6 bases and J by 3 bases, with 18 bases left in between. DNA of the CDR3: TGTGCCAGCAGTTACCCCGGGGAGGCTATCTACGAGCAGTACTTC. Residues: CASSYPGEAIYEQYF. The complete variable domain, with remaining parts taken from reference TRBV7-9 and TRBJ2-7, reads DTGVSQNPRHKITKRGQNVTFRCDPISEHNRLYWYRQTLGQGPEFLTYFQNEAQLEKSRLLSDRFSAERPKGSFSTLEIQRTEQGDSAMYLCASSYPGEAIYEQYFGPGTRLTVT.

This clone was observed a few times. The V and J genes are TRBV20-1 and TRBJ2-3, with 7 bases that match TRBD2. Germline CDR1 DFQATT, CDR2 SNEGSKA (reference sequence). The CDR3 is 14 amino acids. The V and J ends lost 3 bases and 1 base, in that order; junction bases with no gene match: 4. The CDR3 DNA reads as TGCAGTGCTAGTCCGGGAGGCCGCACAGATACGCAGTATTTT. This gives the protein CSASPGGRTDTQYF.

This clone was seen a handful of times. The chain employs TRBV2 and TRBJ2-7; 10 bases match TRBD1. V shed 6 bases, J shed 2 bases, and the junction held 7 bases outside the gene matches. The length of the CDR3 is 15 residues. Per germline, CDR1 SNHLY and CDR2 FYNNEI. The CDR3 here is CASSETDRGPYEQYF. Here the CDR3 DNA reads TGTGCCAGCAGCGAAACCGACAGGGGGCCCTACGAGCAGTACTTC. Full variable domain (remainder filled in from reference TRBV2 and TRBJ2-7): EPEVTQTPSHQVTQMGQEVILRCVPISNHLYFYWYRQILGQKVEFLVSFYNNEISEKSEIFDDQFSVERPDGSNFTLKIRSTKLEDSAMYFCASSETDRGPYEQYFGPGTRLTVT.

V usage is TRBV30 and J usage is TRBJ2-5; D is perhaps TRBD1 (6 bases). The V end was cut by 3 bases, the J end by 7 bases, with 18 bases between. The CDR3 is 14 residues long. The germline CDR1 and CDR2 sequences are GTSNPN and SVGIG (reference sequence). The CDR3 spells CAWRGARGVGTQYF. In DNA form, the CDR3 reads TGTGCCTGGAGGGGGGCCCGAGGCGTTGGGACCCAGTACTTC. The full variable domain, its missing parts supplied by reference TRBV30 and TRBJ2-5, is SQTIHQWPATLVQPVGSPLSLECTVEGTSNPNLYWYRQAAGRGLQLLFYSVGIGQISSEVPQNLSASRPQDRQFILSSKKLLLSDSGFYLCAWRGARGVGTQYFGPGTRLLVL.

In this sample, this clone turned up a few times. The V and J genes are TRBV28 and TRBJ2-1; TRBD2 matches at 8 bases. The CDR3 is 15 amino acids. In germline, CDR1 is MDHEN, CDR2 SYDVKM. After removal of 6 bases from V and 1 base from J, the junction contained 5 bases not matched to a gene. CDR3: CASSPGTSSYNEQFF. The CDR3 coding sequence is TGTGCCAGCAGCCCCGGGACTAGTTCCTACAATGAGCAGTTCTTC.

This clone was observed a few times. The rearrangement joins TRBV7-9 to TRBJ2-5; 9 bases agree with TRBD2. The junction had 8 bases not matched to a gene; V was cut back by 6 bases and J by 3 bases. The germline V gene encodes CDR1 SEHNR and CDR2 FQNEAQ (reference sequence). The CDR3 has 15 amino acids. CDR3 residues: CASSFWTSEKETQYF. The CDR3 nucleotides are TGTGCCAGCAGTTTTTGGACTAGCGAGAAAGAGACCCAGTACTTC. The full variable domain, rest sourced from reference TRBV7-9 and TRBJ2-5, is DTGVSQNPRHKITKRGQNVTFRCDPISEHNRLYWYRQTLGQGPEFLTYFQNEAQLEKSRLLSDRFSAERPKGSFSTLEIQRTEQGDSAMYLCASSFWTSEKETQYFGPGTRLLVL.

V gene TRBV3-1 (or the pseudogene TRBV3-2) combines with J gene TRBJ1-5; D is unresolved. In germline, CDR1 is LGHDT, CDR2 YNNKEL (reference sequence). Trimming left V 0 bases short and J 8 bases short, with 11 bases between. This CDR3 has 14 residues. This CDR3 is CASSQDRGFEPQHF. Here the CDR3 DNA reads TGTGCCAGCAGCCAAGATCGAGGGTTTGAGCCCCAGCATTTT.

The rearrangement uses TRBV19 and TRBJ1-2; TRBD1 matches 7 bases. This CDR3 has 18 amino acids. V lost 6 bases to trimming and J lost 7 bases; unmatched junction nucleotides: 23. Per the germline V gene, CDR1 is LNHDA and CDR2 is SQIVND (reference sequence). The CDR3 sequence is CASSQDRARFHLEGGYTF. DNA of the CDR3: TGTGCCAGTAGCCAAGACAGGGCTCGGTTCCATCTGGAGGGTGGCTACACCTTC.

V usage is TRBV10-2 and J usage is TRBJ2-7, with a tentative D call TRBD2 (6 bases). The germline gives CDR1 WSHSY, CDR2 SAAADI. CDR3 length: 14 residues. Trimming cost V 1 base and J 13 bases, with 20 bases left between them. In DNA, the CDR3 is TGCGCCAGCAGTGAGTTTGGAGGGACGGAGCTTTCTTACTTC. Amino acid sequence: CASSEFGGTELSYF.

This clone was detected once. The gene calls are TRBV7-2 and TRBJ1-1; D remains ambiguous. The CDR3 loop spans 15 amino acids. V was clipped by 3 bases and J by 4 bases, with 15 bases between them. Germline V CDR1 and CDR2: SGHTA, FQGNSA. The CDR3 protein is CASSLVRVVGTEAFF. In nucleotides, the CDR3 is TGTGCCAGCAGCTTGGTGAGGGTGGTCGGCACTGAAGCTTTCTTT.

In its sample, this clone was seen a few times. V gene TRBV11-3 combines with J gene TRBJ2-2, with a weak D call TRBD1 (5 bases). The germline V and J ends were trimmed by 1 base and 0 bases, with 6 bases remaining between them. The CDR3 covers 15 residues. Germline CDR1 SGHNT, CDR2 YENEEA. The chain's CDR3 is CASSLGQTNTGELFF. In DNA, the CDR3 is TGTGCCAGCAGCTTAGGACAGACGAACACCGGGGAGCTGTTTTTT.

The chain employs TRBV18 and TRBJ2-1, with 8 bases identical to TRBD1. Looked up from germline, CDR1 is KGHSH and CDR2 is LQKENI. The CDR3 consists of 20 residues. V was pared by 3 bases and J by 2 bases, with 18 bases of the junction left unmatched. The CDR3 here is CASSPELSDRGRNTYNEQFF. CDR3 in DNA: TGTGCCAGCTCACCGGAGCTTAGCGACAGGGGTCGTAATACCTACAATGAGCAGTTCTTC.